Below, 20 T cell receptor beta chains from the same sample are listed, as sequenced in a study of CD8+ T cells in alopecia areata. Noted treatment: oral pan-JAK inhibitor, 5-10 mg twice daily. Extracted RNA was reverse transcribed into cDNA, the sequencing template. Assay used: immunoSEQ multiplex PCR; TCRdb lists only in-frame clones, some missing. This table has roughly 190,000 clones, 50% to 60% appearing once. This specimen consisted of CD4+ T cells sorted from blood, obtained at week 4, from a patient treated with tofacitinib. Every receptor here comes from a human donor with alopecia areata.

The chain links TRBV29-1 to TRBJ1-6; tentatively, D is TRBD1 (6 bases). Trimming cost V 5 bases and J 7 bases, with 9 bases left between them. The CDR3 contains 12 residues. The germline CDR1 and CDR2 sequences are SQVTM and ANQGSEA. CDR3 protein: CSVRTENSPLHF. For the CDR3, the DNA is TGCAGCGTTAGGACAGAGAATTCACCCCTCCACTTT.

V is TRBV5-1 and J is TRBJ2-5, with D possibly matching TRBD2 (6 bases). This CDR3 has 15 amino acids. Between the trimmed V and J ends, which lost 4 bases and 1 base, there was a span of 14 bases. Germline CDR1 reads SGHRS; CDR2 reads YFSETQ. The CDR3 protein is CASSPEGSGQETQYF. The CDR3 coding sequence is TGCGCCAGCAGCCCGGAGGGGTCAGGCCAAGAGACCCAGTACTTC.

The chain recombines TRBV10-3 with TRBJ2-3; no reliable D call. V was clipped by 3 bases and J by 0 bases, with 10 bases between them. This CDR3 is built from 15 residues. Germline CDR1 and CDR2: ENHRY and SYGVKD. The CDR3, as DNA: TGTGCCATCAGTGATATGACACTGAGCACAGATACGCAGTATTTT. It encodes CAISDMTLSTDTQYF.

This clone was counted between two and nine times. CDR3 residues: CAWRSLNYEQYF. In DNA form, the CDR3 reads TGTGCCTGGAGGAGCCTGAACTACGAGCAGTACTTC. This chain connects TRBV30 to TRBJ2-7; D remains unclear. The CDR3 totals 12 residues. The V end was cut by 3 bases, the J end by 3 bases, with 9 bases between. Germline V gives CDR1 GTSNPN, CDR2 SVGIG (reference sequence).

This clone appeared a few times. The chain links TRBV4-1 to TRBJ2-1, with TRBD2 matching 9 bases. V lost 0 bases, J lost 5 bases, and 8 bases stayed unmatched. There are 17 residues in the CDR3. The germline V gene encodes CDR1 MGHRA and CDR2 YSYEKL. For the CDR3, the DNA is TGCGCCAGCAGCCAAGAGCGGTTGGCTAGCGGGAACAATGAGCAGTTCTTC. This encodes CASSQERLASGNNEQFF.

About this clone itself: Compared with germline, one end of the junction differs, possibly owing to a read error. The chain carries TRBV30 and TRBJ1-1, with D hard to call. In germline, CDR1 is GTSNPN, CDR2 SVGIG (reference sequence). The CDR3 length is 12 residues. CDR3 DNA sequence: TGTGCCTGGAGTGTAGATTTGGGGAAAATCCAATTT. Translated: CAWSVDLGKIQF.

The chain links TRBV29-1 to TRBJ1-3; no reliable D call. Germline lookup yields CDR1 SQVTM and CDR2 ANQGSEA. Trimming removed 4 bases from V and 4 bases from J, with 14 bases in between. There are 14 residues in the CDR3. CDR3 loop: CSVALGLSGNTIYF. The CDR3 nucleotides are TGCAGCGTTGCCCTTGGTTTGTCCGGAAACACCATATATTTT.

The chain links TRBV9 to TRBJ2-7; TRBD2 matches 9 bases. The CDR3 is made up of 14 amino acids. Trimming took 4 bases from V and 1 from J; bases not matched to a gene: 3. Looked up from germline, CDR1 is SGDLS and CDR2 is YYNGEE. The DNA for the CDR3 is TGTGCCAGCAGCCTAGCGGGGCTTTCCTACGAGCAGTACTTC. This gives the protein CASSLAGLSYEQYF.

CDR3: CSVGQNDGYTF. CDR3 DNA sequence: TGCAGCGTTGGACAGAACGACGGCTACACCTTC. J is TRBJ1-2 and V is TRBV29-1, with D possibly being TRBD1 (5 bases). This CDR3 contains 11 residues. Germline V gene lookup returns CDR1 SQVTM and CDR2 ANQGSEA. Deletions cut 4 bases from V and 8 bases from J, with 11 bases between. Filled out from reference TRBV29-1 and TRBJ1-2, the complete variable domain reads SAVISQKPSRDICQRGTSLTIQCQVDSQVTMMFWYRQQPGQSLTLIATANQGSEATYESGFVIDKFPISRPNLTFSTLTVSNMSPEDSSIYLCSVGQNDGYTFGSGTRLTVV.

The rearrangement links TRBV25-1 to TRBJ2-1, with 7 bases aligning to TRBD1. There are 16 residues in the CDR3. Germline values: CDR1 MGHDK, CDR2 SYGVNS. V was pared by 2 bases and J by 2 bases, with 6 bases of the junction left unmatched. The CDR3 sequence: CASSERGPRAYNEQFF. In DNA, the CDR3 is TGTGCCAGCAGTGAAAGGGGGCCGCGGGCCTACAATGAGCAGTTCTTC.

This chain connects TRBV7-2 to TRBJ1-1, with a possible D match to TRBD1 (6 bases). The V gene lost 1 base and the J gene lost 3 bases, with 24 bases spanning the gap. This CDR3 is built from 19 residues. Germline loops: CDR1 SGHTA, CDR2 FQGNSA. The CDR3 bases are TGTGCCAGCAGCTTAGGACAGGCCGGAGGGCGTGGAAAGTACACTGAAGCTTTCTTT. It translates to CASSLGQAGGRGKYTEAFF.

The rearrangement uses TRBV7-2 and TRBJ2-5; no clear D gene. Trimming removed 1 base from V and 7 bases from J, with 4 bases in between. The CDR3 totals 11 residues. The V gene's germline CDR1 is SGHTA and CDR2 FQGNSA. The CDR3 sequence is CASSLVWTQYF. CDR3 DNA sequence: TGTGCCAGCAGCTTAGTTTGGACCCAGTACTTC.

This clone was observed once. The V call is TRBV30, the J call TRBJ2-7, with 8 positions matching TRBD1. Losses at the gene ends were 1 base for V and 3 bases for J; bases not matched to a gene: 5. Germline V gene lookup returns CDR1 GTSNPN and CDR2 SVGIG (reference sequence). The CDR3 contains 14 residues. As DNA, the CDR3 is TGTGCCTGGAGTGCCCTTACAGGGGGCTACGAGCAGTACTTC. Translation gives CAWSALTGGYEQYF.

This rearrangement joins TRBV4-3 to TRBJ1-6, with 9 bases aligning to TRBD1. J lost 5 bases, V lost 0 bases, and 2 bases had no gene match. Germline V gene sequence: CDR1 LGHNA, CDR2 YSLEER. The CDR3 is 16 residues long. The CDR3 loop is CASSQEYRGHNSPLHF. CDR3 coding DNA: TGCGCCAGCAGCCAAGAATACAGGGGGCATAATTCACCCCTCCACTTT.

This clone has only a few counts. The V and J genes are TRBV28 and TRBJ2-4, with unresolved D. Trimming shortened V by 5 bases and J by 1 base, and 9 bases separated the two germline ends. Germline lookup yields CDR1 MDHEN and CDR2 SYDVKM. The CDR3 is made up of 14 amino acids. CDR3: CASSPLVAKNIQYF. As DNA, the CDR3 is TGTGCCAGCAGTCCTCTAGTTGCCAAAAACATTCAGTACTTC.

V and J are TRBV7-9 and TRBJ1-5, with 8 bases identical to TRBD1. The CDR3 is 16 amino acids. V shed 5 bases, J shed 7 bases, and the junction held 13 bases outside the gene matches. Germline V gene lookup returns CDR1 SEHNR and CDR2 FQNEAQ (reference sequence). The CDR3 bases are TGTGCCAGCAGCCGAGCTCCCTACAGGGGGGAACAGCCCCAGCATTTT. This gives the protein CASSRAPYRGEQPQHF.

The chain employs TRBV29-1 and TRBJ2-1, with 10 bases fitting TRBD1. The CDR3 is 18 residues long. Looked up from germline, CDR1 is SQVTM and CDR2 is ANQGSEA. V lost 5 bases, J lost 5 bases, and 18 bases stayed unmatched. CDR3 coding DNA: TGCAGCGTTTCTCCACACCCGGGACAGGGGATCGTAAACAATGAGCAGTTCTTC. Translation gives CSVSPHPGQGIVNNEQFF.

This clone was found a few times. The V and J genes are TRBV30 and TRBJ1-6, with a tentative D call TRBD1 (6 bases). The CDR3 has 16 residues. V dropped 4 bases and J dropped 7 bases, with 20 bases sitting between them. In germline, CDR1 is GTSNPN, CDR2 SVGIG (reference sequence). The CDR3 sequence: CAWINWGGAENSPLHF. CDR3 nucleotides: TGTGCCTGGATTAACTGGGGGGGCGCGGAAAATTCACCCCTCCACTTT.

This rearrangement joins TRBV30 to TRBJ2-3; D is unresolved. V lost 0 bases to trimming and J lost 8 bases, with 3 bases between them. This CDR3 has 10 residues. Germline CDR1 and CDR2: GTSNPN and SVGIG (reference sequence). In DNA form, the CDR3 reads TGTGCCTGGAGTGTAATTACGCAGTATTTT. Residues: CAWSVITQYF.

There are a few counts of this clone. This chain links TRBV6-6 with TRBJ1-1, with D tentatively TRBD1 (5 bases). CDR1 and CDR2 from the germline V gene are MNHNY and SVGAGI (reference sequence). V lost 8 bases and J lost 0, with 7 bases in between. This CDR3 comprises 12 residues. Here the CDR3 reads CASGHLNTEAFF. In DNA form, the CDR3 reads TGTGCCAGCGGACATTTGAACACTGAAGCTTTCTTT.